The 12 T cell receptor beta chains below all came from one sample that was sequenced in a study of blood T cell repertoires in COVID-19. Measured with immunoSEQ multiplex PCR; TCRdb has only the in-frame clones, and not every one. The sample lists roughly 180,000 clones, approximately 88% occurring once. The specimen sequenced was PBMCs or T cells enriched from blood (not recorded which). The receptors were sampled from a woman aged 55-70 years who had recovered from COVID-19.

The V call is TRBV11-2, the J call TRBJ2-7, with TRBD2 identical over 7 bases. Germline CDR1 reads SGHAT; CDR2 reads FQNNGV. CDR3 length equals 15 residues. Trimming took 3 bases from V and 7 from J; bases not matched to a gene: 12. The DNA of the CDR3 is TGTGCCAGCAGCTTGATTCCAGGGCCCGGGGGGGAGCAGTACTTC. As protein: CASSLIPGPGGEQYF.

This clone was recorded a few times. In nucleotides, the CDR3 is TGTGCCAGCAGCCAAGACGTGACAGTAAACTATGGCTACACCTTC. It yields the protein CASSQDVTVNYGYTF. The V call is TRBV3-1 (or the pseudogene TRBV3-2), the J call TRBJ1-2; D may be TRBD1 (5 bases). Between the trimmed V and J ends, which lost 0 bases and 2 bases, there was a span of 10 bases. Per germline, CDR1 LGHDT and CDR2 YNNKEL (reference sequence). The CDR3 covers 15 residues.

This clone was seen a few times. J is TRBJ2-1 and V is TRBV7-9; 11 nucleotides line up with TRBD2. Germline-derived CDR1 and CDR2 are SEHNR and FQNEAQ (reference sequence). This CDR3 is built from 18 residues. V trimming: 4 bases; J trimming: 0 bases; junction bases outside the gene matches: 8. This chain's CDR3 is CASSSSGTSGYSYNEQFF. The CDR3 DNA follows: TGTGCCAGCAGCTCATCCGGGACTAGCGGTTACTCCTACAATGAGCAGTTCTTC.

V gene TRBV3-1 (or the pseudogene TRBV3-2) combines with J gene TRBJ2-5; 9 bases are shared with TRBD1. The CDR3 runs to 18 residues. The V gene's germline CDR1 is LGHDT and CDR2 YNNKEL (reference sequence). With 0 bases clipped from V and 5 bases from J, the junction kept 13 bases outside the gene matches. CDR3 amino acids: CASSQEFTGQGVRETQYF. The CDR3 DNA reads TGTGCCAGCAGCCAAGAATTTACGGGACAGGGAGTCCGGGAGACCCAGTACTTC.

This chain links TRBV24-1 with TRBJ2-3, with D possibly being TRBD1 (5 bases). The germline gives CDR1 KGHDR, CDR2 SFDVKD. Deletions cut 2 bases from V and 0 bases from J, with 11 bases between. This CDR3 spans 16 amino acids. In nucleotides, the CDR3 is TGTGCCACCAGTGATTCCTACAGGACAAGCACAGATACGCAGTATTTT. Translating gives CATSDSYRTSTDTQYF.

This clone was counted between two and nine times. Other DNA variants within this sample encode the same CDR3. The rearrangement links TRBV5-1 to TRBJ2-7, with 8 bases identical to TRBD1. Germline trimming cut 0 bases from V and 2 bases from J; bases unmatched to any gene: 1. The CDR3 extends over 14 amino acids. Germline lookup yields CDR1 SGHRS and CDR2 YFSETQ. DNA for the CDR3: TGCGCCAGCAGCTTGGGACAGGGGCCCTACGAGCAGTACTTC. Translated: CASSLGQGPYEQYF.

The chain couples TRBV29-1 to TRBJ1-1, with D tentatively TRBD1 (5 bases). The length of the CDR3 is 14 residues. Trimming removed 6 bases from V and 0 bases from J, with 14 bases in between. Germline CDR1 reads SQVTM; CDR2 reads ANQGSEA. CDR3 residues: CSVGGAALNTEAFF. The CDR3 coding sequence is TGCAGCGTAGGAGGGGCAGCGCTGAACACTGAAGCTTTCTTT.

The rearrangement uses TRBV10-3 and TRBJ2-5, with D possibly being TRBD2 (6 bases). The germline V gene encodes CDR1 ENHRY and CDR2 SYGVKD. The CDR3 is 17 amino acids. Between the trimmed V and J ends, which lost 0 bases and 2 bases, there was a span of 16 bases. The CDR3 loop reads CAISESDSQLAQETQYF. The CDR3 DNA reads TGTGCCATCAGTGAGTCAGACAGCCAACTAGCTCAAGAGACCCAGTACTTC.

This clone was detected once. This chain links TRBV5-4 with TRBJ2-7; no clear D gene. The CDR3 has 13 amino acids. The germline V gene has CDR1 SGHNT and CDR2 YYREEE (reference sequence). Trimming stripped 0 bases from V and 3 bases from J, with 7 bases between. The CDR3 sequence: CASSLVGDYEQYF. The CDR3 coding sequence is TGTGCCAGCAGCTTGGTCGGAGACTACGAGCAGTACTTC.

The chain employs TRBV7-9 and TRBJ1-1; 8 bases are a match to TRBD1. There are 14 residues in the CDR3. Germline lookup yields CDR1 SEHNR and CDR2 FQNEAQ (reference sequence). V was clipped by 5 bases and J by 4 bases; unmatched bases: 6. The CDR3 sequence is CASSTTGGVTEAFF. CDR3 DNA: TGTGCCAGCAGCACCACAGGGGGGGTCACTGAAGCTTTCTTT.

This clone showed up just a few times. The chain is built from TRBV2 and TRBJ1-1, with D unclear. The CDR3 loop spans 11 amino acids. Germline CDR1 SNHLY, CDR2 FYNNEI. The germline V and J ends were trimmed by 7 bases and 3 bases, with 6 bases remaining between them. The CDR3: CASTPYTEAFF. Written as DNA, the CDR3 is TGTGCCAGCACCCCTTACACTGAAGCTTTCTTT.

The rearrangement joins TRBV7-3 to TRBJ1-1; 10 nucleotides align to TRBD1. The CDR3 contains 19 residues. The trim removed 5 bases at V and 4 bases at J, leaving 19 bases unmatched. CDR1 is SGHTA, CDR2 FQGTGA, per germline. The CDR3 loop reads CASSPTGPGTGEKVTEAFF. DNA of the CDR3: TGTGCCAGCAGCCCGACGGGACCCGGGACAGGGGAAAAGGTCACTGAAGCTTTCTTT.